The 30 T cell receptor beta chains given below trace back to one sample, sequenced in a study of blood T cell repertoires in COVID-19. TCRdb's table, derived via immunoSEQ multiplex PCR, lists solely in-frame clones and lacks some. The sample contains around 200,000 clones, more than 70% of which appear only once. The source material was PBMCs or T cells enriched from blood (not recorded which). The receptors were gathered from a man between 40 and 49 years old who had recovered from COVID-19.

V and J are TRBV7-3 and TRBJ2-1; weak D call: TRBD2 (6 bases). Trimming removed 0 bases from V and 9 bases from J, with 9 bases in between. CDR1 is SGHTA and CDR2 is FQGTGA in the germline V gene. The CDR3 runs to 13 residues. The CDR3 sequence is CASSLTSGGEQFF. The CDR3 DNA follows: TGTGCCAGCAGCTTAACTAGCGGCGGTGAGCAGTTCTTC.

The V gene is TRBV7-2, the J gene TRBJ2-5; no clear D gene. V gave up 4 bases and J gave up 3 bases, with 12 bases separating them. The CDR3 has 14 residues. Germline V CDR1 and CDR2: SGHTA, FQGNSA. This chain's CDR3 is CASSSLGLEETQYF. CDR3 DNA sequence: TGTGCCAGCAGCTCCCTTGGGCTGGAAGAGACCCAGTACTTC.

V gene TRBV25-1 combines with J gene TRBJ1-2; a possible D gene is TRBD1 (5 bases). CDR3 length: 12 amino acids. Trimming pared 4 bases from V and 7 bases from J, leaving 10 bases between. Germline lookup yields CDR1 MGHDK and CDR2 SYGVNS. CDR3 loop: CASSVGGSGYTF. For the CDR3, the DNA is TGTGCCAGCAGTGTGGGGGGGTCTGGCTACACCTTC.

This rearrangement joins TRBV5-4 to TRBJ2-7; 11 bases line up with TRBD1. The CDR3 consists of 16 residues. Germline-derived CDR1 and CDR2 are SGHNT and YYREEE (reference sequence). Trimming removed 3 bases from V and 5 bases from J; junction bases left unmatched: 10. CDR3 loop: CASSSLLGQGAHEQYF. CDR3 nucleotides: TGTGCCAGCAGCTCCCTCTTAGGACAGGGGGCCCACGAGCAGTACTTC.

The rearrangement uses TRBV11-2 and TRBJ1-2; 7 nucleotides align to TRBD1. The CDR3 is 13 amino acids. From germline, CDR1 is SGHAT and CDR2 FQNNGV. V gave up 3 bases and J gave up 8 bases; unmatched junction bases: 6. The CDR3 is CASSFGTEVGYTF. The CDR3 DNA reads TGTGCCAGCAGCTTCGGGACAGAAGTAGGCTACACCTTC. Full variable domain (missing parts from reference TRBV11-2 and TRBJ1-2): EAGVAQSPRYKIIEKRQSVAFWCNPISGHATLYWYQQILGQGPKLLIQFQNNGVVDDSQLPKDRFSAERLKGVDSTLKIQPAKLEDSAVYLCASSFGTEVGYTFGSGTRLTVV.

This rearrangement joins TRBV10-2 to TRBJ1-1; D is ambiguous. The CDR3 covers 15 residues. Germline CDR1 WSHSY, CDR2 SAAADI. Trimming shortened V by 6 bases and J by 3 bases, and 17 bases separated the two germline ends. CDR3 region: CASSLLSAGDTEAFF. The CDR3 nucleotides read TGCGCCAGCAGCCTCCTTAGTGCCGGGGACACTGAAGCTTTCTTT.

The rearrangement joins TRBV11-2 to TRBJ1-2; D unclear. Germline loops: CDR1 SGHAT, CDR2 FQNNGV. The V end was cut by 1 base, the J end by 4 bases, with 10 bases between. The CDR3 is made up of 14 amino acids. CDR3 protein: CASSLGRDRYGYTF. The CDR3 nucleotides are TGTGCCAGCAGCTTAGGCCGGGATCGCTATGGCTACACCTTC.

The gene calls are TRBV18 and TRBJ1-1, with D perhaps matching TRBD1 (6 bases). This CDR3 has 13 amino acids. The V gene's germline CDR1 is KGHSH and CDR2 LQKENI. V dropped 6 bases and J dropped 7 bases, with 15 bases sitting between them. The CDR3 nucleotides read TGTGCCAGCTCCACAGGGATCTCAAATGAAGCTTTCTTT. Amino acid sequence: CASSTGISNEAFF.

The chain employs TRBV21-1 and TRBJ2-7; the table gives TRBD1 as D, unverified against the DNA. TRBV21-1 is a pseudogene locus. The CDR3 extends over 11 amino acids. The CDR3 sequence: CASSKIPGKYF. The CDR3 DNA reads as TGTGCCAGCAGCAAAATTCCAGGGAAGTACTTC.

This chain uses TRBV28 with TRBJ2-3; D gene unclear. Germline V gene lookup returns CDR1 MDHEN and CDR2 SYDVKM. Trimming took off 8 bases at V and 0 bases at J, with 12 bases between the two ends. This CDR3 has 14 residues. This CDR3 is CASRHARSTDTQYF. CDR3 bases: TGTGCCAGCCGACACGCGAGAAGCACAGATACGCAGTATTTT. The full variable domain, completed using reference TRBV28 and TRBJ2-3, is DVKVTQSSRYLVKRTGEKVFLECVQDMDHENMFWYRQDPGLGLRLIYFSYDVKMKEKGDIPEGYSVSREKKERFSLILESASTNQTSMYLCASRHARSTDTQYFGPGTRLTVL.

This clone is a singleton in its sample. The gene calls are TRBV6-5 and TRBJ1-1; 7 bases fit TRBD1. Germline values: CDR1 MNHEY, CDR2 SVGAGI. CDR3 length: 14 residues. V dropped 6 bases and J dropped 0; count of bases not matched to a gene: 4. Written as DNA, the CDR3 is TGTGCCAGCAGCGCGGGACAGATGAACACTGAAGCTTTCTTT. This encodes CASSAGQMNTEAFF.

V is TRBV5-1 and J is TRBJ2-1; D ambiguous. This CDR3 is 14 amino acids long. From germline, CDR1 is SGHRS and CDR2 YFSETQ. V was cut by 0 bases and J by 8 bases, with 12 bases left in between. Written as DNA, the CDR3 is TGCGCCAGCAGCTTGGCGTCGCAGTACGATGAGCAGTTCTTC. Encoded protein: CASSLASQYDEQFF. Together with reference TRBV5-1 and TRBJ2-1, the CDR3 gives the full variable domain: KAGVTQTPRYLIKTRGQQVTLSCSPISGHRSVSWYQQTPGQGLQFLFEYFSETQRNKGNFPGRFSGRQFSNSRSEMNVSTLELGDSALYLCASSLASQYDEQFFGPGTRLTVL.

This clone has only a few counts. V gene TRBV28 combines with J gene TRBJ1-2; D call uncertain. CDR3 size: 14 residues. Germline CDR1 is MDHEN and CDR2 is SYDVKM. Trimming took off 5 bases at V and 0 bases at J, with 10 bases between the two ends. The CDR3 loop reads CASSETIANYGYTF. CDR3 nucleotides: TGTGCCAGCAGTGAAACGATAGCTAACTATGGCTACACCTTC.

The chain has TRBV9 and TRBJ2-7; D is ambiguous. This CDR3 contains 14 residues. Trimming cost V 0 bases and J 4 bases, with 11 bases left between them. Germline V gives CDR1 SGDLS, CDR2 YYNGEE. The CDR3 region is CASSVGGGPYEQYF. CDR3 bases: TGTGCCAGCAGCGTAGGTGGCGGCCCGTACGAGCAGTACTTC.

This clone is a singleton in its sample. The CDR3 nucleotides are TGTGCCAGCAGCTTAGGCGCCCCGGGGGGCACAGATACGCAGTATTTT. Translated: CASSLGAPGGTDTQYF. The V gene is TRBV7-9, the J gene TRBJ2-3; a weak D match, TRBD2 (6 bases). Germline V CDR1 and CDR2: SEHNR, FQNEAQ (reference sequence). The CDR3 totals 16 residues. Trimming removed 1 base at V and 1 base at J, with 12 bases between.

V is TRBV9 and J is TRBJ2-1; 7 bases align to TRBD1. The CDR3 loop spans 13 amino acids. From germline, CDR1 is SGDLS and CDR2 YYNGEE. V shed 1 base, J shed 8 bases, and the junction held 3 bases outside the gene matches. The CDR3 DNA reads TGTGCCAGCAGCGTAAGGGGGCTAGATGAGCAGTTCTTC. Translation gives CASSVRGLDEQFF.

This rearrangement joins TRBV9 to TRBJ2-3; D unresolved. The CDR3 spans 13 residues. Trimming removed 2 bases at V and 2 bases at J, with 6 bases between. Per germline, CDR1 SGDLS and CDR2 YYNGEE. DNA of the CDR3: TGTGCCAGCAGCGTCGGGTTCACAGATACGCAGTATTTT. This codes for CASSVGFTDTQYF.

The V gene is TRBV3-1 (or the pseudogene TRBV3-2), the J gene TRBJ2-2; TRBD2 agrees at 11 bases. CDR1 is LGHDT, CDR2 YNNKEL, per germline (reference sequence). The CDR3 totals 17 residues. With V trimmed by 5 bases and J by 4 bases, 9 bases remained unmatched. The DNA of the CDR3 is TGTGCCAGCAGCTCCCTCCGACTAGCGGGGACCACCGGGGAGCTGTTTTTT. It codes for CASSSLRLAGTTGELFF.

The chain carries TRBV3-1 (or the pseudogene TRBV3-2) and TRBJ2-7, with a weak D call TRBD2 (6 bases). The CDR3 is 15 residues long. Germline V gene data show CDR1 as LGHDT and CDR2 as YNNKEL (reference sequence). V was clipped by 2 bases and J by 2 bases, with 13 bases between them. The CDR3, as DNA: TGTGCCAGCAGCCAAACCCGGGGGACCCCCTACGAGCAGTACTTC. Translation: CASSQTRGTPYEQYF.

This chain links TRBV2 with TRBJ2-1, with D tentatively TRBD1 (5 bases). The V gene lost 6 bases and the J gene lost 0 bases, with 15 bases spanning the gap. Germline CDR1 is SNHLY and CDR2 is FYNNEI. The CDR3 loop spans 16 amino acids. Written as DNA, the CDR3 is TGTGCCAGCAGCTCTCCACAGGAGAGCTCCTACAATGAGCAGTTCTTC. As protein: CASSSPQESSYNEQFF.

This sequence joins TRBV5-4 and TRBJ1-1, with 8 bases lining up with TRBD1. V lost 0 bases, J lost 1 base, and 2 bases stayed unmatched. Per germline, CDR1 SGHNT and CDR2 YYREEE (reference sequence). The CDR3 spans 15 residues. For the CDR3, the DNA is TGTGCCAGCAGCTTGGTTGGGACAGGGAACACTGAAGCTTTCTTT. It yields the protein CASSLVGTGNTEAFF.

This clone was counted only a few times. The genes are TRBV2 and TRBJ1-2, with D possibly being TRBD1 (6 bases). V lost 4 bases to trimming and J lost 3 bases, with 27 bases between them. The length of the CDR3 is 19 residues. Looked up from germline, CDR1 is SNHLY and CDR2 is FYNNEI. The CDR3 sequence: CASSARLQGIPVDDYGYTF. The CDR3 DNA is TGTGCCAGCAGTGCCAGGTTGCAGGGGATACCGGTAGACGACTATGGCTACACCTTC.

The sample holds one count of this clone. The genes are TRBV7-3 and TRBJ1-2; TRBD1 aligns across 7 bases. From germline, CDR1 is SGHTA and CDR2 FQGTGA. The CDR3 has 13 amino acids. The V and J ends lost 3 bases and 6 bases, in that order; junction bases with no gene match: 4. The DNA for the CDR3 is TGTGCCAGCAGCTTCGCAGGGGGTGATGGCTACACCTTC. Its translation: CASSFAGGDGYTF.

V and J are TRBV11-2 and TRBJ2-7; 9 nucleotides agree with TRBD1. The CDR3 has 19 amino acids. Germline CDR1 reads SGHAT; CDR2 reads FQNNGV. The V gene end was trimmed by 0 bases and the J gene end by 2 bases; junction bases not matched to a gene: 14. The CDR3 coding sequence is TGTGCCAGCAGCTTAGATGATCCGTTTAGGACAGGGGTCCCCTACGAGCAGTACTTC. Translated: CASSLDDPFRTGVPYEQYF.

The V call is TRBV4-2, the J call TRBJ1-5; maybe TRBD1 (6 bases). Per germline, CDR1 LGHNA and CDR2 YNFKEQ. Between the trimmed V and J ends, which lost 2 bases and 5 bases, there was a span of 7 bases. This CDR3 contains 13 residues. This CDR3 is CASSQPGDQPQHF. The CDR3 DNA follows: TGTGCCAGCAGCCAACCAGGGGATCAGCCCCAGCATTTT.

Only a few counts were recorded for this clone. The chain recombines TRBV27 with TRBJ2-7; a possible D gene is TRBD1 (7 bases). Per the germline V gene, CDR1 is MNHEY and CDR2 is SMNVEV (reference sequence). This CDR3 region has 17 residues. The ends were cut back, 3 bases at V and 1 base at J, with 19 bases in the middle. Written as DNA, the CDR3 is TGTGCCAGCAGTTTGTTGAGAGGCGGGACAGAATCCTACGAGCAGTACTTC. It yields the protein CASSLLRGGTESYEQYF.

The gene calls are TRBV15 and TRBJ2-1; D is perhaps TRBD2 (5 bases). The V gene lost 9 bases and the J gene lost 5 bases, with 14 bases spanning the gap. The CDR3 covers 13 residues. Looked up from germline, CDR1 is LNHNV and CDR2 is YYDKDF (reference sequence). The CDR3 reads CATTTGLNNEQFF. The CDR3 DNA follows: TGTGCCACGACTACTGGACTCAACAATGAGCAGTTCTTC.

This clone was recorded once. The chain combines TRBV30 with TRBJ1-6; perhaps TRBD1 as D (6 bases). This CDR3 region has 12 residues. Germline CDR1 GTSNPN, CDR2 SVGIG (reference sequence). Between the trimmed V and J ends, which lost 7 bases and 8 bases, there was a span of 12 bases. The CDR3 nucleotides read TGTGCCTTTCATTCAGGGGATTCACCCCTCCACTTT. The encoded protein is CAFHSGDSPLHF.

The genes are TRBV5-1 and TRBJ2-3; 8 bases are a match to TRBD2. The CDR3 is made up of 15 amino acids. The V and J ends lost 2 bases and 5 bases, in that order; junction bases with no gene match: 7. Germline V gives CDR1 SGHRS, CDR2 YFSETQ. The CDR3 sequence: CASSFGGRSGDTQYF. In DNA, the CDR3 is TGCGCCAGCAGCTTTGGCGGGAGGAGTGGAGATACGCAGTATTTT. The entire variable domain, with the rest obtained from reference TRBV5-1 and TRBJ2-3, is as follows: KAGVTQTPRYLIKTRGQQVTLSCSPISGHRSVSWYQQTPGQGLQFLFEYFSETQRNKGNFPGRFSGRQFSNSRSEMNVSTLELGDSALYLCASSFGGRSGDTQYFGPGTRLTVL.

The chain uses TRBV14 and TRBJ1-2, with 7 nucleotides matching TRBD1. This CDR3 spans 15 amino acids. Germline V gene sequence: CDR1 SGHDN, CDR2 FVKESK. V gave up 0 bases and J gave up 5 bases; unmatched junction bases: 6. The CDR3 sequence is CASSQDDRVFYGYTF. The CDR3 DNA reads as TGTGCCAGCAGCCAAGATGACAGGGTTTTTTATGGCTACACCTTC. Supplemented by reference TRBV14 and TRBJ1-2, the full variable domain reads EAGVTQFPSHSVIEKGQTVTLRCDPISGHDNLYWYRRVMGKEIKFLLHFVKESKQDESGMPNNRFLAERTGGTYSTLKVQPAELEDSGVYFCASSQDDRVFYGYTFGSGTRLTVV.